Listed below are T cell receptor beta chains from one sample, sequenced in a study of cytomegalovirus exposure and HLA in healthy donors. The method was immunoSEQ multiplex PCR; TCRdb's version includes in-frame clones alone and lacks a portion of them. The sample carries about 130,000 clones, approximately 82% recorded once. The specimen was PBMCs. The receptors derive from a young man in good health and CMV-seropositive. CDR3s include the opening cysteine and the closing phenylalanine or tryptophan. D genes are given only for firm matches. Clone sizes are given selectively: once, few, many, or a class where the clone is expanded.

CASSGQGKAEAFF,TGTGCCAGCTCGGGACAGGGAAAGGCTGAAGCTTTCTTT,TRBV6-1,TRBD1,TRBJ1-1,few
CASSVDLGRANYGYTF,TGTGCCAGCAGCGTAGACTTGGGGAGGGCTAACTATGGCTACACCTTC,TRBV9,.,TRBJ1-2,.
CASSYSTEYGYTF,TGTGCCAGCAGTTACTCGACAGAGTATGGCTACACCTTC,TRBV6-5,.,TRBJ1-2,.
CSGWDSQNTGELFF,TGCAGCGGATGGGACAGCCAGAACACCGGGGAGCTGTTTTTT,TRBV29-1,TRBD1,TRBJ2-2,.
CASSLAGIGGGTDTQYF,TGCGCCAGCAGCTTGGCCGGTATCGGGGGGGGCACAGATACGCAGTATTTT,TRBV5-1,TRBD2,TRBJ2-3,.
CASSRDRDWSYEQYF,TGCGCCAGCAGCCGAGACAGGGATTGGTCCTACGAGCAGTACTTC,TRBV5-1,TRBD1,TRBJ2-7,.
CASSYKWTGDEQYF,TGTGCCAGCAGTTACAAGTGGACCGGGGACGAGCAGTACTTC,TRBV6-5,.,TRBJ2-7,.
CAWSVAVTGELFF,TGTGCCTGGAGTGTAGCGGTCACCGGGGAGCTGTTTTTT,TRBV30,.,TRBJ2-2,.
CASSSTGSTEAFF,TGTGCCAGCAGCTCGACAGGATCTACTGAAGCTTTCTTT,TRBV5-4,.,TRBJ1-1,.
CASSIRDTSTDTQYF,TGTGCCAGTAGTATAAGAGACACCAGCACAGATACGCAGTATTTT,TRBV19,.,TRBJ2-3,.
CASSLARTGGADTQYF,TGTGCCAGCAGCTTAGCGCGAACAGGGGGTGCAGATACGCAGTATTTT,TRBV7-8,TRBD1,TRBJ2-3,.
CASSVGDREAGELFF,TGTGCCAGCAGTGTGGGGGACAGGGAGGCCGGGGAGCTGTTTTTT,TRBV7-9,TRBD1,TRBJ2-2,.
CASSLFRGDDQQYF,TGTGCCAGCAGCTTGTTTCGGGGTGACGATCAGCAGTACTTC,TRBV7-6,.,TRBJ2-7,once
CASSSLAYEQYF,TGTGCCAGCAGCTCACTAGCTTACGAGCAGTACTTC,TRBV11-2,.,TRBJ2-7,.
CASSAGLAGLISYEQYF,TGTGCCAGCAGCGCCGGACTAGCGGGTTTGATCTCCTACGAGCAGTACTTC,TRBV7-6,TRBD2,TRBJ2-7,.
CASAVHSRGLFDYGYTF,TGTGCTAGTGCCGTTCATTCCCGGGGTCTATTTGACTATGGCTACACCTTC,TRBV12-5,.,TRBJ1-2,.
CASSPYGQGVNEQFF,TGCGCCAGCAGCCCTTACGGGCAGGGCGTCAATGAGCAGTTCTTC,TRBV4-1,.,TRBJ2-1,.
CASRPLGTSFIQETQYF,TGTGCCAGCAGACCCCTAGGGACTAGCTTTATTCAAGAGACCCAGTACTTC,TRBV6-4,TRBD2,TRBJ2-5,.
CASSLDLRTNTEAFF,TGCGCCAGCAGCTTGGACCTACGGACTAACACTGAAGCTTTCTTT,TRBV5-1,.,TRBJ1-1,once
CASRGTGNQPQHF,TGTGCCAGTAGAGGGACAGGGAATCAGCCCCAGCATTTT,TRBV19,TRBD1,TRBJ1-5,.
CASINLDRVQQETQYF,TGTGCCAGCATAAACTTAGACAGAGTACAACAAGAGACCCAGTACTTC,TRBV2,.,TRBJ2-5,.
CSVDWGGDGTDEQYF,TGCAGCGTTGACTGGGGAGGGGACGGTACCGACGAGCAGTACTTC,TRBV29-1,TRBD2,TRBJ2-7,.
CASSTLQGGVFGYTF,TGTGCCAGCAGCACCTTACAGGGTGGGGTGTTTGGCTACACCTTC,TRBV5-4,.,TRBJ1-2,.
CASSLARPINEKLFF,TGTGCCAGCAGCTTAGCGCGCCCGATTAATGAAAAACTGTTTTTT,TRBV7-8,.,TRBJ1-4,.
CASSLELGGNTEAFF,TGTGCCAGCAGCTTAGAGTTAGGGGGGAACACTGAAGCTTTCTTT,TRBV7-9,.,TRBJ1-1,.